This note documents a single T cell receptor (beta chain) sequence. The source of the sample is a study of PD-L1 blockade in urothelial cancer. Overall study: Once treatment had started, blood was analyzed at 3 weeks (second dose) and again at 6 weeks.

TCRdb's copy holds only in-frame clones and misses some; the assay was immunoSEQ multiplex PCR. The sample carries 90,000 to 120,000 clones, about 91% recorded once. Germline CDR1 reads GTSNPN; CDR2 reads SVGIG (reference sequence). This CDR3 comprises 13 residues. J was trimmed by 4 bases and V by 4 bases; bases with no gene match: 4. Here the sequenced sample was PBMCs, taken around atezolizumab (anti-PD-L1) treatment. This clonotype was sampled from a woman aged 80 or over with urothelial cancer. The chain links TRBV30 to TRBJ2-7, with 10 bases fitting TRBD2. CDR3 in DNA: TGTGCCTGGACTAGCGGGAGCGGGTACGAGCAGTACTTC. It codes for CAWTSGSGYEQYF.